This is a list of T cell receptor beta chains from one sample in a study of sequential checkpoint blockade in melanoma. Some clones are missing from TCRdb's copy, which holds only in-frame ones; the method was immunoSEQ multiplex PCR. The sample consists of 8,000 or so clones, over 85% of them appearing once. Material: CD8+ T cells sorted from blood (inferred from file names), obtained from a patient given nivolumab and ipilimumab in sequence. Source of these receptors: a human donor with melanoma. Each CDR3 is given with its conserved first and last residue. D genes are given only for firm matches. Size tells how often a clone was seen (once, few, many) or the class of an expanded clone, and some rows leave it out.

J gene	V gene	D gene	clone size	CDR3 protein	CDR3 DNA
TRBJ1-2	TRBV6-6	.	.	CASSPARAYGYTF	TGTGCCAGCAGCCCCGCCAGGGCGTATGGCTACACCTTC
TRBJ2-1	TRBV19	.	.	CASSQFSGGTEEQFF	TGTGCCAGTAGTCAGTTTAGCGGAGGCACGGAAGAGCAGTTCTTC
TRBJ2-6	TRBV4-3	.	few	CASSQVGRANVLTF	TGCGCCAGCAGCCAAGTGGGCAGGGCCAACGTCCTGACTTTC
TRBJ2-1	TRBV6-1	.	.	CASSETDREVYNEQFF	TGTGCCAGCAGTGAAACCGACAGGGAGGTTTACAATGAGCAGTTCTTC
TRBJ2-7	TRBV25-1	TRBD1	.	CASREQGAAEQYF	TGTGCCAGCAGGGAACAGGGGGCTGCCGAGCAGTACTTC
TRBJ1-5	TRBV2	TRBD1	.	CASSETTGGGNQPQHF	TGTGCCAGCAGTGAAACGACAGGGGGCGGCAATCAGCCCCAGCATTTT
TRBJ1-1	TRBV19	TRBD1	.	CASRPGDRGGTEAFF	TGTGCCAGTAGACCGGGGGACAGGGGCGGAACTGAAGCTTTCTTT
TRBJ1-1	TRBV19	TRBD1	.	CASSSWTGELAEAFF	TGTGCCAGTAGTTCATGGACAGGGGAGTTGGCTGAAGCTTTCTTT
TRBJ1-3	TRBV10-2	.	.	CASSDYVDLSGNTIYF	TGCGCCAGCAGTGATTACGTGGACTTATCTGGAAACACCATATATTTT
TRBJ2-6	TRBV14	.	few	CASSQFSSGANVLTF	TGTGCCAGCAGCCAATTTAGCTCTGGGGCCAACGTCCTGACTTTC
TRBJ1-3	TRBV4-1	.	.	CASSQDKRGAGIVGTIYF	TGCGCCAGCAGCCAAGACAAACGGGGGGCGGGAATCGTCGGCACCATATATTTT
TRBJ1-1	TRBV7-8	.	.	CASSSGGVSEAFF	TGTGCCAGCAGCTCGGGGGGGGTCTCTGAAGCTTTCTTT
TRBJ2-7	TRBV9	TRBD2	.	CASSVGGTSGYEQYF	TGTGCCAGCAGCGTAGGAGGGACTAGCGGTTACGAGCAGTACTTC
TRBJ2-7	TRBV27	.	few	CASYSVSYEQYF	TGTGCCAGCTACTCGGTCTCCTACGAGCAGTACTTC